This TCR beta chain was found in a study of shared clonotypes between healthy human individuals. Investigators divided CD4+ cells into CD45RA+ naive and CD45RA-negative memory subsets. Findings of the study overall: For naive CD4 cells, roughly 4.8% of clonotypes were shared across a few donors. It was the few donors that limited the genetic and exposure-history diversity represented.

Sequencing used immunoSEQ multiplex PCR; TCRdb keeps in-frame clones, though not all of them. The table lists roughly 1.5 million clones, around 98% of them singletons. V shed 4 bases and J 1 base; nucleotides not matched to a gene: 1. Germline V gene data show CDR1 as SGHTA and CDR2 as FQGNSA. There are 14 residues in the CDR3. Concerning this clone: Its matching antigen is unknown.

This TCR was recovered from a man aged 25 to 40 in good health. Input material: naive CD4+ T cells sorted from blood. Noted subset: CD45RA+ positively selected. The gene calls are TRBV7-2 and TRBJ2-7; TRBD1 aligns across 10 bases. The CDR3 protein is CASSWTGGSYEQYF. The CDR3 coding sequence is TGTGCCAGCAGCTGGACAGGGGGGTCCTACGAGCAGTACTTC.